Sequencing of this T cell receptor beta chain was carried out in a study of blood T cell repertoires in COVID-19. For the study at large: Acute-phase and convalescent COVID-19 samples originated in the United States, Italy and Spain. Sources were T cells, B-cell-depleted T cells, or PBMCs; the material itself was cDNA or gDNA.

Germline CDR1 reads LGHDT; CDR2 reads YNNKEL (reference sequence). Trimming stripped 1 base from V and 3 bases from J, with 17 bases between. The CDR3 length is 17 residues. Generated by immunoSEQ multiplex PCR, the TCRdb table keeps only in-frame clones and is missing some. The data hold fewer than 700,000 clones, with approximately 91% observed a single time. Enrolment of Seattle patients took place during active infection, and they were followed longitudinally. This TCR came from a woman aged 50 to 60 with COVID-19, enrolled during active disease. Sequenced material: peripheral blood. The V call is TRBV3-1 (or the pseudogene TRBV3-2), the J call TRBJ2-3, with D possibly being TRBD2 (5 bases). The CDR3 reads CASSQGGPGVVTDTQYF. The CDR3 region has the DNA TGTGCCAGCAGCCAAGGAGGGCCTGGGGTGGTTACAGATACGCAGTATTTT.